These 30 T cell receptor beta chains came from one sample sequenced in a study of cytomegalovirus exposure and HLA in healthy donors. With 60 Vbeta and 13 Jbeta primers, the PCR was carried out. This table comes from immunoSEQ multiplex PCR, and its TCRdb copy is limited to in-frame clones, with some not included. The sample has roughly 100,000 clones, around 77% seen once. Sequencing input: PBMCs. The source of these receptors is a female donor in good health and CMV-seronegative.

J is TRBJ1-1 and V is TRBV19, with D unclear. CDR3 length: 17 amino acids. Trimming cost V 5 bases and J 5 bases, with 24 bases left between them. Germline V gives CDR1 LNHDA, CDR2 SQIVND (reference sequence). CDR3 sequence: CASSVPSRGVGWTEAFF. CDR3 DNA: TGTGCCAGTAGTGTCCCCTCTCGCGGGGTGGGATGGACTGAAGCTTTCTTT. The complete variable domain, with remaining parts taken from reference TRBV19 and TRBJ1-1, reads DGGITQSPKYLFRKEGQNVTLSCEQNLNHDAMYWYRQDPGQGLRLIYYSQIVNDFQKGDIAEGYSVSREKKESFPLTVTSAQKNPTAFYLCASSVPSRGVGWTEAFFGQGTRLTVV.

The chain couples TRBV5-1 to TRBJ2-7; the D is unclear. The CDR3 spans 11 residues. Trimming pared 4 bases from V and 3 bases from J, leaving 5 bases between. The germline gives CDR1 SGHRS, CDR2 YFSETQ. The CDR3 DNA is TGCGCCAGCAGCCTCGGCTACGAGCAGTACTTC. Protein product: CASSLGYEQYF. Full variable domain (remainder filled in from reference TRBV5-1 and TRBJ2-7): KAGVTQTPRYLIKTRGQQVTLSCSPISGHRSVSWYQQTPGQGLQFLFEYFSETQRNKGNFPGRFSGRQFSNSRSEMNVSTLELGDSALYLCASSLGYEQYFGPGTRLTVT.

Here the CDR3 reads CASSQGTGGLGYTF. CDR3 nucleotides: TGTGCCAGCAGCCAAGGTACAGGGGGCCTTGGCTACACCTTC. The rearrangement links TRBV4-2 to TRBJ1-2; TRBD1 matches at 9 bases. Per the germline V gene, CDR1 is LGHNA and CDR2 is YNFKEQ. V shed 1 base and J 7 bases; nucleotides not matched to a gene: 4. This CDR3 has 14 residues.

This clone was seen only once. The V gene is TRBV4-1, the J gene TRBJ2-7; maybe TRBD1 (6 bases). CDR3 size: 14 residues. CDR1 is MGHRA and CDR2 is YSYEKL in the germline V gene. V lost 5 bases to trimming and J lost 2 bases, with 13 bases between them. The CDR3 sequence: CASSFPGVPYEQYF. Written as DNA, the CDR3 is TGCGCCAGCAGCTTCCCAGGGGTCCCCTACGAGCAGTACTTC.

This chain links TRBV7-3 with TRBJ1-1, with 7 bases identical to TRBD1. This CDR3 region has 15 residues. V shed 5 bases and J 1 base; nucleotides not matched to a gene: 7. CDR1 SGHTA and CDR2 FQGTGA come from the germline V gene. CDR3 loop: CASSTQGGANTEAFF. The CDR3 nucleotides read TGTGCCAGCAGCACCCAAGGGGGCGCGAACACTGAAGCTTTCTTT.

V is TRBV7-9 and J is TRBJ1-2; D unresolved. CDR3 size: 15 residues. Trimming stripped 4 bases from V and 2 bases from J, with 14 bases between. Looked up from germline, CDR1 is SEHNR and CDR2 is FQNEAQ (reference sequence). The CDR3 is CASSSSLLGNYGYTF. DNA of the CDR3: TGTGCCAGCAGCTCTAGCCTCCTTGGGAACTATGGCTACACCTTC.

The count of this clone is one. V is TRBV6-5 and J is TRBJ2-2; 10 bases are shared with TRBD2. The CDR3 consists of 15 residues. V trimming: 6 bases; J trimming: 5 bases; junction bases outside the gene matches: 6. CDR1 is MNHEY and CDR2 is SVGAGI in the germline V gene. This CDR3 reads CASSQSGGGTGELFF. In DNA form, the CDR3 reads TGTGCCAGCAGCCAAAGCGGGGGGGGGACCGGGGAGCTGTTTTTT.

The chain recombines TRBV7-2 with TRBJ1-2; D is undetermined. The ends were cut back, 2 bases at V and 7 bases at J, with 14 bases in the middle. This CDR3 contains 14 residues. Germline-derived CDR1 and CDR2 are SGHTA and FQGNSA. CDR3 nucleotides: TGTGCCAGCAGCTTACGCAGAACAGCGGGTGGCTACACCTTC. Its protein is CASSLRRTAGGYTF.

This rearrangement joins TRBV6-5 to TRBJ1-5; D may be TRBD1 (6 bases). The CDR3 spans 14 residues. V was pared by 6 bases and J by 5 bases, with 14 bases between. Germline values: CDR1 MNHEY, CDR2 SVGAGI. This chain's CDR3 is CASRAQGIDQPQHF. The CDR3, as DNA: TGTGCCAGCAGGGCACAGGGAATCGATCAGCCCCAGCATTTT.

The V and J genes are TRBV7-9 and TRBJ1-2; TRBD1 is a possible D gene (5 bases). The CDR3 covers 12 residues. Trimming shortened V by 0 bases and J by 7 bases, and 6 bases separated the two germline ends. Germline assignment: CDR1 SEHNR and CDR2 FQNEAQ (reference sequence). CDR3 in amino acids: CASSLAQGGYTF. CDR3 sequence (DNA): TGTGCCAGCAGCTTAGCGCAGGGTGGCTACACCTTC. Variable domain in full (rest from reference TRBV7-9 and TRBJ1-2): DTGVSQNPRHKITKRGQNVTFRCDPISEHNRLYWYRQTLGQGPEFLTYFQNEAQLEKSRLLSDRFSAERPKGSFSTLEIQRTEQGDSAMYLCASSLAQGGYTFGSGTRLTVV.

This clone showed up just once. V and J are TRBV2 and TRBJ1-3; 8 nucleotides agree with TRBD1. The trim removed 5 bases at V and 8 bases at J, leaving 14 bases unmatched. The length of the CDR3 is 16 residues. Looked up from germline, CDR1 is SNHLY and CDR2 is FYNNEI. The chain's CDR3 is CASSTTGQAPWDTIYF. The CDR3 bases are TGTGCCAGCAGTACCACGGGACAGGCCCCCTGGGACACCATATATTTT.

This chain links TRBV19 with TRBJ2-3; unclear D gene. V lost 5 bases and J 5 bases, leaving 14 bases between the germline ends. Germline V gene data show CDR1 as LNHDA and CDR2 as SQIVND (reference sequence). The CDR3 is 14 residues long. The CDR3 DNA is TGTGCCAGTAGTCGTCCCCGTCGCGAAGATACGCAGTATTTT. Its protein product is CASSRPRREDTQYF.

CDR3 sequence: CASSVDPGSDTQYF. CDR3 DNA: TGTGCCAGCAGCGTAGATCCAGGATCCGATACGCAGTATTTT. The V and J genes are TRBV9 and TRBJ2-3; D gene uncertain. V was shortened by 0 bases and J by 6 bases, with 11 bases between the two germline ends. This CDR3 is 14 amino acids long. The germline V gene has CDR1 SGDLS and CDR2 YYNGEE.

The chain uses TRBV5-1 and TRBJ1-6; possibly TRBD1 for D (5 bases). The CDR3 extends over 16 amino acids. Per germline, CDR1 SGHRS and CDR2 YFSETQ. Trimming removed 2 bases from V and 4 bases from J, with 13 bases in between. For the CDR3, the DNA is TGCGCCAGCAGCTTTGGGGGGAAGGGGTATAATTCACCCCTCCACTTT. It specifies CASSFGGKGYNSPLHF.

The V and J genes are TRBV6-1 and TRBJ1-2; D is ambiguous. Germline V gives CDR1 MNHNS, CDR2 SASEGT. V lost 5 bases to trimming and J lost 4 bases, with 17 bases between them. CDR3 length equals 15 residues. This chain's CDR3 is CASSTTFGVGYGYTF. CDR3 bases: TGTGCCAGCAGTACAACCTTCGGGGTTGGCTATGGCTACACCTTC.

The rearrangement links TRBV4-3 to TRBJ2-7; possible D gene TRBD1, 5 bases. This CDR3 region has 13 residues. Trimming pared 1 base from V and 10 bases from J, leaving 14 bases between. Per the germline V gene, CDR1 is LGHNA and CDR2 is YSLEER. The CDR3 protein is CASSQGTKQAQYF. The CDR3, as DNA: TGCGCCAGCAGCCAAGGGACCAAACAGGCTCAGTACTTC.

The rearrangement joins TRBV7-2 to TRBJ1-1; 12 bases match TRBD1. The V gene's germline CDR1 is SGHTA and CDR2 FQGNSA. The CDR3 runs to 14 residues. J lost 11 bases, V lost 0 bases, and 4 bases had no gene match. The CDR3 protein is CASSLAGTGGGAFF. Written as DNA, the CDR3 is TGTGCCAGCAGCTTAGCCGGGACAGGGGGCGGCGCTTTCTTT.

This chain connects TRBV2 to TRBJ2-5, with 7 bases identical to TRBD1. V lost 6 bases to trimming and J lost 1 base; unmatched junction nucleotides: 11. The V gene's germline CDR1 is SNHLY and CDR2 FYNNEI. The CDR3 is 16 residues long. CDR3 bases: TGTGCCAGCAGGGGCTTTGGGACAGAGACCCAAGAGACCCAGTACTTC. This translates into CASRGFGTETQETQYF.

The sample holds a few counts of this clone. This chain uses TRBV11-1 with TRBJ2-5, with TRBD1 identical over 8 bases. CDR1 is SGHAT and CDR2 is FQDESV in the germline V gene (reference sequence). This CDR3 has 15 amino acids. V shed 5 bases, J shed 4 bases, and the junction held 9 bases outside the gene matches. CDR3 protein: CASSLEGRGRETQYF. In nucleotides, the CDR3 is TGTGCCAGCAGCCTCGAGGGCAGGGGGCGAGAGACCCAGTACTTC. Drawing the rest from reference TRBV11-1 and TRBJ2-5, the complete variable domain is EAEVAQSPRYKITEKSQAVAFWCDPISGHATLYWYRQILGQGPELLVQFQDESVVDDSQLPKDRFSAERLKGVDSTLKIQPAELGDSAMYLCASSLEGRGRETQYFGPGTRLLVL.

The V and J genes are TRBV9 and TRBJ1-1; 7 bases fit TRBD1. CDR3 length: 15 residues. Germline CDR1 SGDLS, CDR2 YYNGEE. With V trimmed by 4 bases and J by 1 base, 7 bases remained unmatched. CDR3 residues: CASSSWTGGNTEAFF. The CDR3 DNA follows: TGTGCCAGCAGCTCCTGGACAGGTGGGAACACTGAAGCTTTCTTT.

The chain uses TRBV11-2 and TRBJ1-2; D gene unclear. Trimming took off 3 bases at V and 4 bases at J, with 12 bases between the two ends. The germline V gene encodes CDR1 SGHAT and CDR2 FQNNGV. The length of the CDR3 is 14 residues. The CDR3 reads CASSLSPVGYGYTF. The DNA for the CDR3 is TGTGCCAGCAGCTTGTCCCCCGTCGGCTATGGCTACACCTTC.

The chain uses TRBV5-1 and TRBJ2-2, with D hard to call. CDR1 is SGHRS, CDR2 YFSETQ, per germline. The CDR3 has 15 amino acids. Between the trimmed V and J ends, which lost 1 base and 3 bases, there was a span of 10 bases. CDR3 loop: CASSLTRLDTGELFF. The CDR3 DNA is TGCGCCAGCAGCTTGACCCGACTGGACACCGGGGAGCTGTTTTTT.

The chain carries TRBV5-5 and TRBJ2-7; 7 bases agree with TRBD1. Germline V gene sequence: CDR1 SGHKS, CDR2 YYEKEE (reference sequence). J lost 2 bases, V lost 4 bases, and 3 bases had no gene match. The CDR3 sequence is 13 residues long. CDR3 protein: CASSPDRAYEQYF. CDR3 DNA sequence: TGTGCCAGCAGCCCTGACAGGGCCTACGAGCAGTACTTC.

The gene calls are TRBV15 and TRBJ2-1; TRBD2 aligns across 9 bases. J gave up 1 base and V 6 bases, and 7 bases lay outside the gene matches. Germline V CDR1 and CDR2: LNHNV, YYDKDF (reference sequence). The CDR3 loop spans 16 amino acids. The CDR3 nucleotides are TGTGCCACCAGACGCGTGGGACTAGCTTCCTACAATGAGCAGTTCTTC. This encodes CATRRVGLASYNEQFF.

The CDR3, as DNA: TGTGCCAGCAGCGCCGACAGGGGAGTTGAGCCCCAGCATTTT. Its translation: CASSADRGVEPQHF. The genes are TRBV6-4 and TRBJ1-5, with TRBD1 identical over 8 bases. Germline V gene lookup returns CDR1 MRHNA and CDR2 SNTAGT. V shed 6 bases and J 8 bases; nucleotides not matched to a gene: 9. This CDR3 contains 14 residues.

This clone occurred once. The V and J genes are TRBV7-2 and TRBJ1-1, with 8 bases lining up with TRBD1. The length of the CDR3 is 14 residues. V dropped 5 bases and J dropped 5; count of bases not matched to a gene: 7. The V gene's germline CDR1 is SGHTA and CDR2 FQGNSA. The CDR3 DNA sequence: TGTGCCAGCAGCCGAAACAGGGGGGGAACTGAAGCTTTCTTT. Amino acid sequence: CASSRNRGGTEAFF.

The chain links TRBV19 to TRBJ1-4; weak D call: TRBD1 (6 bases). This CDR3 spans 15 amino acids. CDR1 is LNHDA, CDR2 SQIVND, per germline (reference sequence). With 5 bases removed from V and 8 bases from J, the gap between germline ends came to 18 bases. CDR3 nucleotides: TGTGCCAGTAGTCCGCTTGCGGGGGCTGGGGAAAAACTGTTTTTT. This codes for CASSPLAGAGEKLFF.

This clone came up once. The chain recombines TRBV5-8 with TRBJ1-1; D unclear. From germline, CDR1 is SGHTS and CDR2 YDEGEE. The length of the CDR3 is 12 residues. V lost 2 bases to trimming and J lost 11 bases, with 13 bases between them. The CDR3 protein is CASSFGEGRAFF. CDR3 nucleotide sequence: TGTGCCAGCAGCTTCGGGGAGGGTCGCGCTTTCTTT.

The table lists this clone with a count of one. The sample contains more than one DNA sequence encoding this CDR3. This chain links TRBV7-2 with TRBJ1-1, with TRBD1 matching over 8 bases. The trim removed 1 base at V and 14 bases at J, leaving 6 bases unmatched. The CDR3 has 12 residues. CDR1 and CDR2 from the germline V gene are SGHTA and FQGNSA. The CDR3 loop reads CASSLDVGQGFF. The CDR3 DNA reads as TGTGCCAGCAGCTTAGACGTCGGACAGGGCTTCTTT. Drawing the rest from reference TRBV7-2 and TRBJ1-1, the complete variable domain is GAGVSQSPSNKVTEKGKDVELRCDPISGHTALYWYRQSLGQGLEFLIYFQGNSAPDKSGLPSDRFSAERTGGSVSTLTIQRTQQEDSAVYLCASSLDVGQGFFGQGTRLTVV.

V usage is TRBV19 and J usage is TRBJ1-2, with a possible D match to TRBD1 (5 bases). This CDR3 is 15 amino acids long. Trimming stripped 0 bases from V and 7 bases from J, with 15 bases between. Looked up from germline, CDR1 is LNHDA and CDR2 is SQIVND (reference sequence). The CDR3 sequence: CASSIDFGGLAGYTF. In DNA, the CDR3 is TGTGCCAGTAGTATAGATTTCGGGGGTTTGGCTGGCTACACCTTC.